This TCR beta chain came from a study of shared clonotypes between healthy human individuals. Overall study context: Donor composition was a couple of women and a few men, aged 18 to 49.

About this clone: Its target is not known.

Trimming stripped 7 bases from V and 2 bases from J, with 12 bases between. The CDR3 length is 14 residues. The germline CDR1 and CDR2 sequences are LGHNT and FRNRAP. The authors split each subset's genomic DNA evenly across several immunoSEQ plates. TCRdb's table, derived via immunoSEQ multiplex PCR, lists solely in-frame clones and lacks some. The sample lists 300,000 or so clones; roughly 70% were seen once. Findings and limits, study-wide: Estimated richness values were generally larger in naive subsets than in memory subsets. The expectation was that sequencing depth would affect clonotype sharing among donors.

This receptor was taken from a man younger than 45 in good health. The sequenced material came from memory CD4+ T cells sorted from blood. The subset: CD45RA-negative fraction. The V and J genes are TRBV12-5 and TRBJ2-1; D unclear. In DNA form, the CDR3 reads TGTGCTAGTGCCCTGCCTTGGGCCTACAATGAGCAGTTCTTC. It specifies CASALPWAYNEQFF.